The 30 T cell receptor beta chains below all came from one sample that was sequenced in a study of cytomegalovirus exposure and HLA in healthy donors. Primers for the PCR totalled 60 Vbeta and 13 Jbeta. The protocol was immunoSEQ multiplex PCR, while the TCRdb copy is restricted to in-frame clones and leaves out a portion. The sample carries some 51,000 clones, around 79% recorded once. The sequenced sample consisted of PBMCs. These receptors were taken from a female donor in good health and CMV-seronegative.

The V gene is TRBV6-1, the J gene TRBJ2-5; TRBD1 agrees at 8 bases. The DNA matches TRBJ2-7 better at its end, which makes the J call doubtful. The germline CDR1 and CDR2 sequences are MNHNS and SASEGT. CDR3 length equals 13 residues. The CDR3 coding sequence is TGTGCCAGCACAGAAACAGGGGGTTCCGAGCAGTACTTC. Translated, it gives CASTETGGSEQYF.

The chain uses TRBV5-4 and TRBJ1-1; TRBD1 matches at 9 bases. Unmatched junction bases numbered 8, after V lost 2 bases and J lost 6 bases. The CDR3 length is 15 residues. Germline CDR1 is SGHNT and CDR2 is YYREEE (reference sequence). CDR3 region: CASSFPDDRGSEAFF. In DNA, the CDR3 is TGTGCCAGCAGCTTCCCTGATGACAGGGGGTCTGAAGCTTTCTTT.

The rearrangement links TRBV4-3 to TRBJ2-7; 8 bases agree with TRBD1. Germline V gene sequence: CDR1 LGHNA, CDR2 YSLEER. Unmatched junction bases numbered 0, after V lost 1 base and J lost 1 base. The CDR3 consists of 14 residues. The CDR3 nucleotides read TGCGCCAGCAGCCAAGGACAGGGGTCCTACGAGCAGTACTTC. Translating gives CASSQGQGSYEQYF.

The chain joins TRBV19 to TRBJ1-5, with TRBD1 matching 7 bases. Germline CDR1 reads LNHDA; CDR2 reads SQIVND (reference sequence). The CDR3 spans 15 residues. The V gene end was trimmed by 8 bases and the J gene end by 0 bases; junction bases not matched to a gene: 7. As DNA, the CDR3 is TGTGCCAGTGTCCCGGGACAGTATAGCAATCAGCCCCAGCATTTT. Residues: CASVPGQYSNQPQHF.

This clone was seen a few times. CDR3: CSASFRETQYF. The DNA for the CDR3 is TGCAGTGCTAGTTTTCGAGAGACCCAGTACTTC. This chain uses TRBV20-1 with TRBJ2-5; D is ambiguous. The CDR3 extends over 11 amino acids. Trimming removed 3 bases from V and 4 bases from J, with 6 bases in between. Germline CDR1 reads DFQATT; CDR2 reads SNEGSKA (reference sequence).

The CDR3 sequence is CAISESISPARSGNEQFF. The DNA for the CDR3 is TGTGCCATCAGTGAGTCGATAAGCCCAGCTAGGTCGGGCAATGAGCAGTTCTTC. This rearrangement joins TRBV10-3 to TRBJ2-1; D unresolved. The CDR3 runs to 18 residues. The V end was cut by 0 bases, the J end by 6 bases, with 21 bases between. Germline V gives CDR1 ENHRY, CDR2 SYGVKD.

In its sample, this clone was seen once. This chain uses TRBV28 with TRBJ2-7, with D maybe TRBD1 (5 bases). V lost 4 bases and J 2 bases, leaving 9 bases between the germline ends. Germline lookup yields CDR1 MDHEN and CDR2 SYDVKM. The CDR3 length is 13 residues. DNA for the CDR3: TGTGCCAGCAGTTATGACAGAACCTACGAGCAGTACTTC. This encodes CASSYDRTYEQYF.

This chain uses TRBV9 with TRBJ2-3; TRBD1 agrees at 7 bases. Germline CDR1 reads SGDLS; CDR2 reads YYNGEE. With V trimmed by 4 bases and J by 2 bases, 7 bases remained unmatched. The CDR3 runs to 15 residues. The CDR3 DNA is TGTGCCAGCAGCTTACGGACAGGAAACACAGATACGCAGTATTTT. Amino acid sequence: CASSLRTGNTDTQYF. The variable domain in full, completed from reference TRBV9 and TRBJ2-3, reads DSGVTQTPKHLITATGQRVTLRCSPRSGDLSVYWYQQSLDQGLQFLIQYYNGEERAKGNILERFSAQQFPDLHSELNLSSLELGDSALYFCASSLRTGNTDTQYFGPGTRLTVL.

This chain connects TRBV9 to TRBJ2-1; 9 bases are a match to TRBD2. Germline trimming cut 2 bases from V and 6 bases from J; bases unmatched to any gene: 12. The CDR3 has 17 amino acids. Germline lookup yields CDR1 SGDLS and CDR2 YYNGEE. The DNA for the CDR3 is TGTGCCAGCAGCGTCGGGGTCGGCGGGAGGGACTCCAATGAGCAGTTCTTC. Encoded protein: CASSVGVGGRDSNEQFF.

The chain is built from TRBV19 and TRBJ2-7, with a possible D match to TRBD1 (6 bases). Trimming took off 6 bases at V and 3 bases at J, with 18 bases between the two ends. The CDR3 contains 15 residues. CDR1 and CDR2 (germline): LNHDA, SQIVND (reference sequence). CDR3 in DNA: TGTGCCAGTAGCCTCACAGGGAAAGGTGGCTACGAGCAGTACTTC. It translates to CASSLTGKGGYEQYF.

V gene TRBV9 combines with J gene TRBJ2-1, with 7 positions matching TRBD2. The CDR3 length is 13 residues. CDR1 and CDR2 (germline): SGDLS, YYNGEE. With V trimmed by 0 bases and J by 9 bases, 3 bases remained unmatched. The CDR3 reads CASSVAGGVEQFF. CDR3 in DNA: TGTGCCAGCAGCGTAGCTGGGGGGGTTGAGCAGTTCTTC.

The chain combines TRBV27 with TRBJ1-6; perhaps TRBD1 as D (5 bases). The CDR3 totals 15 residues. Trimming took 8 bases from V and 6 from J, leaving 17 bases between them. Germline V gives CDR1 MNHEY, CDR2 SMNVEV (reference sequence). The DNA for the CDR3 is TGTGCCAGCGGGAAGGGGCAGGTTGCTAATTCACCCCTCCACTTT. Translating it yields CASGKGQVANSPLHF.

This rearrangement joins TRBV2 to TRBJ1-1; tentatively, D is TRBD1 (5 bases). CDR1 and CDR2 from the germline V gene are SNHLY and FYNNEI. Trimming stripped 7 bases from V and 1 base from J, with 13 bases between. This CDR3 has 14 amino acids. Here the CDR3 DNA reads TGTGCCAGCAAATCTAATACAGGGAACACTGAAGCTTTCTTT. Protein: CASKSNTGNTEAFF.

This chain connects TRBV7-8 to TRBJ2-7; D remains unclear. This CDR3 contains 13 residues. V was pared by 5 bases and J by 2 bases, with 10 bases between. Germline-derived CDR1 and CDR2 are SGHVS and FQNEAQ. The CDR3 nucleotides are TGTGCCAGCAGCCCCGGGTGGACCTACGAGCAGTACTTC. Protein sequence: CASSPGWTYEQYF.

The gene calls are TRBV2 and TRBJ2-6, with D hard to call. Germline assignment: CDR1 SNHLY and CDR2 FYNNEI. The CDR3 spans 12 residues. The V gene lost 6 bases and the J gene lost 4 bases, with 4 bases spanning the gap. CDR3 DNA sequence: TGTGCCAGCAGCAGGGGGGCCAACGTCCTGACTTTC. It translates to CASSRGANVLTF.

The J gene is TRBJ1-2, the V gene TRBV11-2, with D perhaps TRBD1 (5 bases). Germline CDR1 reads SGHAT; CDR2 reads FQNNGV. The CDR3 extends over 13 amino acids. V lost 7 bases and J lost 8, with 17 bases in between. The CDR3 protein is CASTGGGLEGYTF. For the CDR3, the DNA is TGTGCCAGCACTGGGGGGGGGTTGGAAGGCTACACCTTC.

The chain joins TRBV30 to TRBJ1-3, with a tentative D call TRBD1 (6 bases). V shed 4 bases and J shed 4 bases, with 14 bases lying between them. CDR3 length: 14 amino acids. Per the germline V gene, CDR1 is GTSNPN and CDR2 is SVGIG (reference sequence). This chain's CDR3 is CAWNRDAGGNTIYF. In DNA, the CDR3 is TGTGCCTGGAACAGGGATGCGGGCGGAAACACCATATATTTT.

The chain is built from TRBV7-9 and TRBJ2-1; D gene uncertain. Germline V CDR1 and CDR2: SEHNR, FQNEAQ (reference sequence). The CDR3 sequence is 11 residues long. Trimming cost V 3 bases and J 7 bases, with 4 bases left between them. The CDR3 nucleotides are TGTGCCAGCAGCTTGTCGAATGAGCAGTTCTTC. It is translated as CASSLSNEQFF. Combining the CDR3 with reference TRBV7-9 and TRBJ2-1 gives the whole variable domain DTGVSQNPRHKITKRGQNVTFRCDPISEHNRLYWYRQTLGQGPEFLTYFQNEAQLEKSRLLSDRFSAERPKGSFSTLEIQRTEQGDSAMYLCASSLSNEQFFGPGTRLTVL.

The CDR3 protein is CASSDTGTSPTNEQFF. In DNA, the CDR3 is TGTGCCAGCAGTGATACCGGGACTAGTCCAACCAATGAGCAGTTCTTC. The rearrangement links TRBV25-1 to TRBJ2-1; 8 positions match TRBD2. V was clipped by 3 bases and J by 6 bases; unmatched bases: 10. Germline V CDR1 and CDR2: MGHDK, SYGVNS. This CDR3 has 16 amino acids.

The chain employs TRBV9 and TRBJ1-5; D perhaps matches TRBD1 (6 bases). Trimming pared 1 base from V and 5 bases from J, leaving 31 bases between. Germline CDR1 reads SGDLS; CDR2 reads YYNGEE. This CDR3 is built from 21 residues. As DNA, the CDR3 is TGTGCCAGCAGCGTACGGTCCCTACAGGGAGTTCTAATGAAGGTCGATCAGCCCCAGCATTTT. Protein: CASSVRSLQGVLMKVDQPQHF.

The chain combines TRBV7-9 with TRBJ2-3; no clear D. The CDR3 extends over 12 amino acids. Trimming took off 5 bases at V and 6 bases at J, with 9 bases between the two ends. Per the germline V gene, CDR1 is SEHNR and CDR2 is FQNEAQ (reference sequence). This CDR3 is CASSTAMDTQYF. The CDR3 nucleotides are TGTGCCAGCAGCACAGCTATGGATACGCAGTATTTT.

This clone has just a few counts. The CDR3 DNA is TGCAGCGTTGGGAAGGGGGTCGCTTCCTACGAGCAGTACTTC. Residues: CSVGKGVASYEQYF. This chain joins TRBV29-1 and TRBJ2-7, with D perhaps matching TRBD1 (6 bases). Germline V gene sequence: CDR1 SQVTM, CDR2 ANQGSEA. This CDR3 is 14 amino acids long. The germline V and J ends were trimmed by 4 bases and 1 base, with 14 bases remaining between them.

V and J are TRBV19 and TRBJ1-5; D perhaps matches TRBD1 (5 bases). The CDR3 runs 15 residues. Between the trimmed V and J ends, which lost 5 bases and 0 bases, there was a span of 11 bases. Per the germline V gene, CDR1 is LNHDA and CDR2 is SQIVND (reference sequence). In nucleotides, the CDR3 is TGTGCCAGTAGTTACCGACAGTTTAGCAATCAGCCCCAGCATTTT. Amino acid sequence: CASSYRQFSNQPQHF.

The chain links TRBV7-8 to TRBJ1-5; 10 nucleotides match TRBD1. V trimming: 1 base; J trimming: 2 bases; junction bases outside the gene matches: 5. Germline-derived CDR1 and CDR2 are SGHVS and FQNEAQ. The CDR3 totals 17 residues. The CDR3 bases are TGTGCCAGCAGCTTAGGGGACAGGGGAAGGGGCAATCAGCCCCAGCATTTT. This sequence encodes CASSLGDRGRGNQPQHF.

The chain carries TRBV6-5 and TRBJ2-7, with 7 nucleotides matching TRBD1. CDR1 is MNHEY, CDR2 SVGAGI, per germline. Trimming removed 6 bases from V and 3 bases from J; junction bases left unmatched: 5. This CDR3 has 13 residues. The CDR3 nucleotides are TGTGCCAGCAGGCCACAGGGGTTCTACGAGCAGTACTTC. This sequence encodes CASRPQGFYEQYF.

A word on this clone: The same CDR3 arises from other DNA sequences in this sample as well. The chain is built from TRBV6-1 and TRBJ1-5; D unresolved. This CDR3 is 19 amino acids long. V was cut by 1 base and J by 0 bases, with 19 bases left in between. Germline CDR1 reads MNHNS; CDR2 reads SASEGT. The CDR3 is CASSEGFEGLGYSNQPQHF. CDR3 bases: TGTGCCAGCAGTGAAGGGTTTGAGGGTTTGGGTTATAGCAATCAGCCCCAGCATTTT.

The gene calls are TRBV7-2 and TRBJ2-7; D not resolved. The V gene lost 0 bases and the J gene lost 2 bases, with 8 bases spanning the gap. The CDR3 consists of 14 residues. Germline values: CDR1 SGHTA, CDR2 FQGNSA. CDR3 DNA: TGTGCCAGCAGCTTAGCCAGCGCGGCCTACGAGCAGTACTTC. Translated: CASSLASAAYEQYF.

The CDR3 region has the DNA TGTGCCATCTCCCGACAGGGCTACGAGCAGTACTTC. It specifies CAISRQGYEQYF. This chain links TRBV10-3 with TRBJ2-7; TRBD1 aligns across 7 bases. V lost 8 bases to trimming and J lost 3 bases; unmatched junction nucleotides: 4. There are 12 residues in the CDR3. Germline CDR1 is ENHRY and CDR2 is SYGVKD.

The CDR3 protein is CASSYNTGVGTEAFF. The DNA for the CDR3 is TGTGCCAGCAGCTACAACACAGGGGTGGGGACTGAAGCTTTCTTT. This chain uses TRBV5-6 with TRBJ1-1; 7 nucleotides align to TRBD1. J gave up 5 bases and V 3 bases, and 10 bases lay outside the gene matches. The CDR3 has 15 residues. Per the germline V gene, CDR1 is SGHDT and CDR2 is YYEEEE. The entire variable domain, with the rest obtained from reference TRBV5-6 and TRBJ1-1, is as follows: DAGVTQSPTHLIKTRGQQVTLRCSPKSGHDTVSWYQQALGQGPQFIFQYYEEEERQRGNFPDRFSGHQFPNYSSELNVNALLLGDSALYLCASSYNTGVGTEAFFGQGTRLTVV.

This clone was counted only a few times. The chain recombines TRBV27 with TRBJ1-5, with 7 nucleotides matching TRBD1. The CDR3 length is 15 residues. Losses at the gene ends were 3 bases for V and 7 bases for J; bases not matched to a gene: 9. The germline CDR1 and CDR2 sequences are MNHEY and SMNVEV (reference sequence). For the CDR3, the DNA is TGTGCCAGCAGTTTGGAGGGGGCGCGAGACCAGCCCCAGCATTTT. Its protein product is CASSLEGARDQPQHF.